The 18 T cell receptor beta chains presented below share a single source sample, sequenced in a study of CD8 T cells in Susac syndrome. RNA totalling about 0.45 to 1 ug underwent reverse transcription with random hexamers. Via MiXCR, TCRdb re-called the immunoSEQ multiplex PCR reads, giving one row per CDR3 protein. The sample consists of about 280,000 distinct CDR3 sequences, 80% to 90% of them appearing once. Sequenced input: CD8+ T cells from PBMCs. The origin of the receptors is a human donor with multiple sclerosis.

J is TRBJ2-6 and V is TRBV7-9, with D unresolved. The germline V gene encodes CDR1 SEHNR and CDR2 FQNEAQ (reference sequence). Trimming left V 8 bases short and J 0 bases short, with 5 bases between. The CDR3 has 13 residues. The CDR3 region is CASGVSGANVLTF. CDR3 DNA sequence: TGTGCCAGCGGGGTCTCTGGGGCCAACGTCCTGACTTTC.

The chain has TRBV27 and TRBJ1-5; TRBD1 agrees at 8 bases. The length of the CDR3 is 14 residues. The ends lost 6 bases at V and 6 bases at J; junction bases unmatched: 7. Per the germline V gene, CDR1 is MNHEY and CDR2 is SMNVEV (reference sequence). CDR3 bases: TGTGCCAGCAGACGCGGACAGGGAGGTCAGCCCCAGCATTTT. As protein: CASRRGQGGQPQHF.

The J gene is TRBJ2-1, the V gene TRBV3-1, with D tentatively TRBD2 (5 bases). The CDR3 covers 13 residues. V gave up 4 bases and J gave up 4 bases, with 8 bases separating them. Germline V gives CDR1 LGHDT, CDR2 YNNKEL (reference sequence). The CDR3 DNA follows: TGTGCCAGCAGCCCTGAGCGGTACAATGAGCAGTTCTTC. Translation: CASSPERYNEQFF.

The V and J genes are TRBV28 and TRBJ1-5; no reliable D call. Trimming cost V 4 bases and J 1 base, with 26 bases left between them. The CDR3 runs to 20 residues. Per germline, CDR1 MDHEN and CDR2 SYDVKM. CDR3 region: CASSSQDVNLFHQSNQPQHF. The CDR3 DNA reads TGTGCCAGCAGTTCTCAGGATGTTAACTTATTTCACCAGAGCAATCAGCCCCAGCATTTT.

This chain joins TRBV7-2 and TRBJ1-2, with TRBD1 as a possible D gene (6 bases). V shed 3 bases and J shed 4 bases, with 18 bases lying between them. The CDR3 sequence is 16 residues long. Germline CDR1 and CDR2: SGHTA and FQGNSA. The chain's CDR3 is CASSFRGTHKRYGYTF. The CDR3 nucleotides are TGTGCCAGCAGCTTCCGGGGGACACATAAACGCTATGGCTACACCTTC.

The chain is built from TRBV7-9 and TRBJ2-1, with 8 bases aligning to TRBD2. Germline lookup yields CDR1 SEHNR and CDR2 FQNEAQ (reference sequence). This CDR3 has 14 residues. V trimming: 1 base; J trimming: 7 bases; junction bases outside the gene matches: 3. The CDR3 coding sequence is TGTGCCAGCAGCTTAGTAGGACTAGCTAATGAGCAGTTCTTC. Its protein product is CASSLVGLANEQFF. Based on the CDR3 plus reference TRBV7-9 and TRBJ2-1, the full variable domain is DTGVSQNPRHKITKRGQNVTFRCDPISEHNRLYWYRQTLGQGPEFLTYFQNEAQLEKSRLLSDRFSAERPKGSFSTLEIQRTEQGDSAMYLCASSLVGLANEQFFGPGTRLTVL.

This clonotype appeared a few times. One junction end does not reproduce the germline sequence, and a read error may be involved. The chain joins TRBV7-7 to TRBJ2-1, with D tentatively TRBD2 (6 bases). Germline CDR1 reads SSHAT; CDR2 reads FNYEAQ (reference sequence). This CDR3 has 13 residues. This CDR3 reads CASSLGLFNEQFF. The CDR3 DNA follows: TGTGCTAGCAGCTTGGGACTCTTCAATGAGCAGTTCTTC.

The chain links TRBV9 to TRBJ2-2; D gene uncertain. Trimming cost V 0 bases and J 6 bases, with 15 bases left between them. This CDR3 comprises 16 residues. Germline lookup yields CDR1 SGDLS and CDR2 YYNGEE. The CDR3 sequence is CASSVAPDRQAGELFF. The DNA for the CDR3 is TGTGCCAGCAGCGTAGCTCCGGACCGGCAGGCCGGGGAGCTGTTTTTT.

The chain has TRBV21-1 and TRBJ2-5; the table's D gene call, TRBD2, was not cross checked with the DNA. TRBV21-1 is a pseudogene. The CDR3 has 16 residues. The CDR3 here is CASSEISGMVRETQYF. As DNA, the CDR3 is TGTGCCAGCAGCGAAATAAGCGGGATGGTGAGGGAGACCCAGTACTTC.

This chain joins TRBV7-9 and TRBJ1-4, with D unresolved. Looked up from germline, CDR1 is SEHNR and CDR2 is FQNEAQ (reference sequence). This CDR3 has 16 residues. V was pared by 5 bases and J by 0 bases, with 13 bases between. CDR3 loop: CASSPMSGATNEKLFF. CDR3 coding DNA: TGTGCCAGCAGCCCGATGAGTGGGGCAACTAATGAAAAACTGTTTTTT.

The rearrangement links TRBV6-1 to TRBJ2-2; D call uncertain. This CDR3 is built from 18 residues. Between the trimmed V and J ends, which lost 5 bases and 0 bases, there was a span of 19 bases. Germline CDR1 and CDR2: MNHNS and SASEGT. The CDR3 reads CASSLSGDSQANTGELFF. The CDR3 DNA sequence: TGTGCCAGCAGTCTCTCAGGAGATTCCCAGGCGAACACCGGGGAGCTGTTTTTT.

This clonotype was found once. The chain employs TRBV28 and TRBJ1-1; D ambiguous. This CDR3 has 13 amino acids. With 4 bases removed from V and 2 bases from J, the gap between germline ends came to 8 bases. Germline CDR1 reads MDHEN; CDR2 reads SYDVKM. CDR3: CASSSSGNTEAFF. The CDR3 DNA is TGTGCCAGCAGTTCCTCGGGAAACACTGAAGCTTTCTTT.

The CDR3 coding sequence is TGTGCCAGCAGGGTTCTAGCGGGATCCTACAATGAGCAGTTCTTC. Its translation is CASRVLAGSYNEQFF. V usage is TRBV28 and J usage is TRBJ2-1, with TRBD2 identical over 9 bases. Germline trimming cut 6 bases from V and 1 base from J; bases unmatched to any gene: 4. The CDR3 covers 15 residues. Per germline, CDR1 MDHEN and CDR2 SYDVKM.

The chain links TRBV18 to TRBJ2-7; the D is unclear. The CDR3 contains 13 residues. V was pared by 3 bases and J by 2 bases, with 8 bases between. The germline CDR1 and CDR2 sequences are KGHSH and LQKENI. As DNA, the CDR3 is TGTGCCAGCTCACCCTCTGACCCCTACGAGCAGTACTTC. It codes for CASSPSDPYEQYF.

The chain couples TRBV30 to TRBJ1-1; no firm D call. The ends were cut back, 0 bases at V and 2 bases at J, with 4 bases in the middle. This CDR3 has 12 amino acids. Germline values: CDR1 GTSNPN, CDR2 SVGIG (reference sequence). The CDR3 reads CAWSVLNTEAFF. The CDR3 bases are TGTGCCTGGAGTGTACTAAACACTGAAGCTTTCTTT.

This clonotype has just a few counts. The V and J genes are TRBV12-3 or TRBV12-4 and TRBJ2-2; D might be TRBD2 (6 bases). The CDR3 is 14 residues long. The V end lost 3 bases, the J end lost 1 base, and 6 bases lay between the germline ends. CDR3 region: CASSLGLNTGELFF. As DNA, the CDR3 is TGTGCCAGCAGTTTGGGACTGAACACCGGGGAGCTGTTTTTT.

The chain is built from TRBV9 and TRBJ1-1, with TRBD1 as a possible D gene (5 bases). Trimming removed 4 bases at V and 0 bases at J, with 13 bases between. The germline gives CDR1 SGDLS, CDR2 YYNGEE. The CDR3 totals 15 residues. The CDR3 bases are TGTGCCAGCAGCCCTTGGACGGACATGAACACTGAAGCTTTCTTT. It specifies CASSPWTDMNTEAFF. Complete variable domain (other parts from reference TRBV9 and TRBJ1-1): DSGVTQTPKHLITATGQRVTLRCSPRSGDLSVYWYQQSLDQGLQFLIQYYNGEERAKGNILERFSAQQFPDLHSELNLSSLELGDSALYFCASSPWTDMNTEAFFGQGTRLTVV.

This clonotype was observed once. The chain links TRBV5-1 to TRBJ1-2; 10 bases map to TRBD1. The germline V gene has CDR1 SGHRS and CDR2 YFSETQ. J gave up 6 bases and V 0 bases, and 2 bases lay outside the gene matches. This CDR3 region has 14 residues. CDR3 bases: TGCGCCAGCAGCTTGGATGGGACAGGGGATGGCTACACCTTC. It specifies CASSLDGTGDGYTF.